This T cell receptor (beta chain) is drawn from a study of blood T cells in healthy people across ages. Primers used in a second PCR of about 6 to 11 cycles were a sample-barcoded 5' primer and a J-beta primer mix. TCRdb fed the 5' RACE reads into MiXCR, producing one record per CDR3 protein. Among more than 600,000 distinct CDR3 sequences listed, 20% to 25% were seen once. V lost 2 bases to trimming and J lost 0 bases, with 10 bases between them. Germline V gene sequence: CDR1 SGHAT, CDR2 FQNNGV. The CDR3 consists of 16 residues. This clonotype was observed a handful of times. The same data also contributed to another study, on T cells of mothers and their children.

The TCR comes from a boy under 18 in good health. The chain recombines TRBV11-2 with TRBJ2-2; no firm D call. The specimen was blood. The CDR3 is CASSLNRQTNTGELFF. CDR3 nucleotide sequence: TGTGCCAGCAGCTTAAATCGGCAGACGAACACCGGGGAGCTGTTTTTT.